One and the same sample provided the 31 T cell receptor beta chains below, sequenced in a study of blood T cell repertoires in COVID-19. Only in-frame clones appear in the TCRdb table, and some are missing; sequencing was by immunoSEQ multiplex PCR. Among around 100,000 clones listed, over 70% were seen once. The sample comprised peripheral blood. The receptors were gathered from a man aged 50 to 59 with acute or convalescent COVID-19.

V usage is TRBV11-3 and J usage is TRBJ2-1; 7 positions agree with TRBD2. Germline V lookup: CDR1 SGHNT, CDR2 YENEEA. The CDR3 totals 14 residues. J was trimmed by 4 bases and V by 5 bases; bases with no gene match: 5. The CDR3 reads CASSPGGSYNEQFF. The CDR3 DNA reads as TGTGCCAGCAGCCCCGGCGGGAGTTACAATGAGCAGTTCTTC.

This chain connects TRBV19 to TRBJ2-4; 7 positions agree with TRBD1. The CDR3 runs 16 residues. The V segment lost 5 bases and the J segment 6 bases; nucleotides outside the gene matches: 13. Germline V gives CDR1 LNHDA, CDR2 SQIVND (reference sequence). CDR3 sequence: CASSPYRQGSRNIQYF. The CDR3 coding sequence is TGTGCCAGTAGTCCTTATAGACAGGGTTCCAGAAACATTCAGTACTTC.

V is TRBV19 and J is TRBJ2-3; 10 nucleotides agree with TRBD2. Germline V gene sequence: CDR1 LNHDA, CDR2 SQIVND (reference sequence). J was trimmed by 6 bases and V by 7 bases; bases with no gene match: 10. The CDR3 has 15 residues. CDR3 nucleotides: TGTGCCAGTACCCCCGGGGGAGCGGGAGGGGATACGCAGTATTTT. Translating gives CASTPGGAGGDTQYF.

For the CDR3, the DNA is TGTGCCACCAGCAGAGCCACTAGCGGGCAAGTTGAGCAGTTCTTC. It is translated as CATSRATSGQVEQFF. This chain connects TRBV15 to TRBJ2-1; 9 nucleotides line up with TRBD2. There are 15 residues in the CDR3. V shed 1 base and J 9 bases; nucleotides not matched to a gene: 7. Germline CDR1 LNHNV, CDR2 YYDKDF (reference sequence).

V usage is TRBV3-1 (or the pseudogene TRBV3-2) and J usage is TRBJ1-2, with TRBD1 as a possible D gene (5 bases). Trimming left V 0 bases short and J 8 bases short, with 10 bases between. Germline values: CDR1 LGHDT, CDR2 YNNKEL (reference sequence). The CDR3 has 13 residues. DNA for the CDR3: TGTGCCAGCAGCCAAGACAGGGATGGGGGCTACACCTTC. Its translation: CASSQDRDGGYTF.

The genes are TRBV30 and TRBJ2-5; no clear D. Germline CDR1 is GTSNPN and CDR2 is SVGIG (reference sequence). The CDR3 length is 11 residues. The V gene lost 0 bases and the J gene lost 5 bases, with 4 bases spanning the gap. The CDR3 protein is CAWSVRETQYF. The CDR3 DNA reads as TGTGCCTGGAGTGTACGGGAGACCCAGTACTTC.

The rearrangement uses TRBV18 and TRBJ2-7; TRBD1 matches at 7 bases. This CDR3 contains 13 residues. CDR1 and CDR2 from the germline V gene are KGHSH and LQKENI. V was clipped by 5 bases and J by 6 bases; unmatched bases: 7. The CDR3 DNA follows: TGTGCCAGCTCAACACAGACAGGGCTCGAGCAGTACTTC. Its translation: CASSTQTGLEQYF.

In the case of this clone: This CDR3 is also generated by other DNA sequences in the sample. The chain links TRBV18 to TRBJ2-7; TRBD2 agrees at 9 bases. Losses at the gene ends were 3 bases for V and 2 bases for J; bases not matched to a gene: 5. The length of the CDR3 is 15 residues. Per germline, CDR1 KGHSH and CDR2 LQKENI. This chain's CDR3 is CASSPTSGSPYEQYF. The CDR3, as DNA: TGTGCCAGCTCACCGACTAGCGGTTCCCCCTACGAGCAGTACTTC.

This chain links TRBV7-8 with TRBJ1-1; tentatively, D is TRBD1 (6 bases). V was clipped by 3 bases and J by 6 bases, with 14 bases between them. Germline V gives CDR1 SGHVS, CDR2 FQNEAQ. This CDR3 comprises 14 residues. The CDR3 sequence: CASSFVQGSAEAFF. The CDR3, as DNA: TGTGCCAGCAGCTTCGTCCAGGGGAGCGCTGAAGCTTTCTTT.

The V and J genes are TRBV7-8 and TRBJ1-4; 9 bases are shared with TRBD1. The V gene end was trimmed by 3 bases and the J gene end by 7 bases; junction bases not matched to a gene: 9. CDR1 and CDR2 (germline): SGHVS, FQNEAQ. The CDR3 consists of 16 residues. This CDR3 is CASSFSQQGAGEKLFF. The CDR3 nucleotides read TGTGCCAGCAGCTTTTCGCAACAGGGGGCGGGTGAAAAACTGTTTTTT.

V gene TRBV7-9 combines with J gene TRBJ2-1, with 11 nucleotides matching TRBD2. V gave up 1 base and J gave up 10 bases; unmatched junction bases: 6. CDR3 length equals 15 residues. The V gene's germline CDR1 is SEHNR and CDR2 FQNEAQ (reference sequence). Here the CDR3 reads CASSLVAGGPGEQFF. The CDR3 DNA reads TGTGCCAGCAGCTTAGTAGCGGGAGGGCCAGGGGAGCAGTTCTTC.

Written as DNA, the CDR3 is TGTGCCAGTAGTATTGTGGCAGGGGGGAATGAGCAGTTCTTC. Translating gives CASSIVAGGNEQFF. The chain uses TRBV19 and TRBJ2-1; D perhaps matches TRBD1 (7 bases). V lost 3 bases and J 7 bases, leaving 13 bases between the germline ends. The CDR3 is made up of 14 amino acids. CDR1 and CDR2 from the germline V gene are LNHDA and SQIVND (reference sequence).

CDR3 nucleotides: TGTGCCAGCAGTTTCATTAACAGGGATTATGGCTACACCTTC. It encodes CASSFINRDYGYTF. The V and J genes are TRBV27 and TRBJ1-2; TRBD1 might be the D (6 bases). Trimming took 3 bases from V and 5 from J, leaving 13 bases between them. The CDR3 consists of 14 residues. CDR1 is MNHEY and CDR2 is SMNVEV in the germline V gene (reference sequence).

CDR3 nucleotide sequence: TGTGCCAGCAGCTTGGGTTCTAGCGGGAGGACAGATACGCAGTATTTT. Translated, it gives CASSLGSSGRTDTQYF. This chain uses TRBV7-9 with TRBJ2-3; 11 bases fit TRBD2. There are 16 residues in the CDR3. Germline assignment: CDR1 SEHNR and CDR2 FQNEAQ (reference sequence). V was clipped by 3 bases and J by 3 bases; unmatched bases: 5.

The genes are TRBV2 and TRBJ1-5; 7 positions agree with TRBD1. The trim removed 6 bases at V and 9 bases at J, leaving 8 bases unmatched. The germline gives CDR1 SNHLY, CDR2 FYNNEI. The CDR3 runs to 13 residues. The CDR3 nucleotides are TGTGCCAGCAGATCCGGGACAGTAGGGCCCCAGCATTTT. This encodes CASRSGTVGPQHF.

This clone was detected once. DNA of the CDR3: TGTGCCAGCAGCCTTCCGGGACTTTACTACGAGCAGTACTTC. Amino acid sequence: CASSLPGLYYEQYF. The chain recombines TRBV11-2 with TRBJ2-7; a weak D match, TRBD2 (6 bases). V gave up 5 bases and J gave up 3 bases, with 14 bases separating them. The germline V gene encodes CDR1 SGHAT and CDR2 FQNNGV. The CDR3 is 14 residues long.

Regarding this clone: Its ends do not fully match the called genes, so a read error is possible. V is TRBV6-1 and J is TRBJ2-7; 7 bases agree with TRBD2. The CDR3 is 13 amino acids. Looked up from germline, CDR1 is MNHNS and CDR2 is SASEGT. CDR3 sequence reads: CASSEAGRVGDHF. Here the CDR3 DNA reads TGTGCCAGCAGTGAAGCTGGGAGGGTAGGTGACCACTTC.

The chain has TRBV6-1 and TRBJ2-4, with TRBD2 matching 7 bases. V lost 4 bases and J lost 3; bases outside the gene matches: 15. The germline V gene has CDR1 MNHNS and CDR2 SASEGT. CDR3 length equals 18 residues. Here the CDR3 reads CASSGQRQGSGVKNIQYF. In DNA, the CDR3 is TGTGCCAGCAGTGGTCAACGCCAGGGAAGCGGGGTCAAAAACATTCAGTACTTC.

This clone was recorded once. V is TRBV5-1 and J is TRBJ2-7; TRBD2 matches at 7 bases. This CDR3 spans 14 amino acids. The junction had 6 bases not matched to a gene; V was cut back by 0 bases and J by 6 bases. The germline V gene has CDR1 SGHRS and CDR2 YFSETQ. This chain's CDR3 is CASSLGVTSVEQYF. Here the CDR3 DNA reads TGCGCCAGCAGCTTGGGGGTCACTAGCGTCGAGCAGTACTTC.

The rearrangement uses TRBV6-4 and TRBJ2-7, with TRBD2 matching 11 bases. Germline V gene sequence: CDR1 MRHNA, CDR2 SNTAGT. V lost 4 bases and J lost 4; bases outside the gene matches: 12. The CDR3 covers 17 residues. CDR3 protein: CASSAPSTSGSGYEQYF. The CDR3 DNA is TGTGCCAGCAGTGCCCCCTCCACTAGCGGGAGTGGGTACGAGCAGTACTTC.

V and J are TRBV7-9 and TRBJ2-1; 9 nucleotides line up with TRBD2. Germline values: CDR1 SEHNR, CDR2 FQNEAQ (reference sequence). Unmatched junction bases numbered 13, after V lost 5 bases and J lost 8 bases. The CDR3 covers 16 residues. The CDR3 region has the DNA TGTGCCAGCAGCCCCCATGGGCGGGAGGGTTTCGATGAGCAGTTCTTC. This encodes CASSPHGREGFDEQFF. Together with reference TRBV7-9 and TRBJ2-1, the CDR3 gives the full variable domain: DTGVSQNPRHKITKRGQNVTFRCDPISEHNRLYWYRQTLGQGPEFLTYFQNEAQLEKSRLLSDRFSAERPKGSFSTLEIQRTEQGDSAMYLCASSPHGREGFDEQFFGPGTRLTVL.

V usage is TRBV10-1 and J usage is TRBJ2-2; no firm D call. The CDR3 totals 12 residues. V gave up 5 bases and J gave up 4 bases, with 5 bases separating them. In germline, CDR1 is WNHNN, CDR2 SYGVQD (reference sequence). CDR3 sequence: CASSRVTGELFF. Written as DNA, the CDR3 is TGCGCCAGCAGTCGCGTCACCGGGGAGCTGTTTTTT.

This clone was observed once. The chain links TRBV5-4 to TRBJ1-1; 10 nucleotides align to TRBD1. The CDR3 runs to 14 residues. From germline, CDR1 is SGHNT and CDR2 YYREEE (reference sequence). With 5 bases clipped from V and 5 bases from J, the junction kept 6 bases outside the gene matches. DNA for the CDR3: TGTGCCAGCAGTATCGACAGGGGGCGGACTGAAGCTTTCTTT. This translates into CASSIDRGRTEAFF.

V gene TRBV7-9 combines with J gene TRBJ1-6, with D hard to call. The V and J ends lost 2 bases and 7 bases respectively, with 12 bases between them. The CDR3 has 15 amino acids. The germline V gene encodes CDR1 SEHNR and CDR2 FQNEAQ (reference sequence). The CDR3 here is CASSLRSPVNSPLHF. Written as DNA, the CDR3 is TGTGCCAGCAGCTTAAGGAGCCCGGTCAATTCACCCCTCCACTTT.

The chain links TRBV18 to TRBJ1-2; D gene unclear. CDR1 and CDR2 from the germline V gene are KGHSH and LQKENI. This CDR3 has 13 amino acids. V dropped 0 bases and J dropped 8 bases, with 10 bases sitting between them. CDR3 loop: CASSPPTSLGYTF. DNA for the CDR3: TGTGCCAGCTCACCACCGACAAGCCTGGGCTACACCTTC. Drawing the rest from reference TRBV18 and TRBJ1-2, the complete variable domain is NAGVMQNPRHLVRRRGQEARLRCSPMKGHSHVYWYRQLPEEGLKFMVYLQKENIIDESGMPKERFSAEFPKEGPSILRIQQVVRGDSAAYFCASSPPTSLGYTFGSGTRLTVV.

J is TRBJ1-5 and V is TRBV28; TRBD1 aligns across 8 bases. The CDR3 spans 20 residues. Per germline, CDR1 MDHEN and CDR2 SYDVKM. The V gene end was trimmed by 4 bases and the J gene end by 5 bases; junction bases not matched to a gene: 22. The CDR3 loop reads CASSSYRRQGPLIADQPQHF. The CDR3 DNA reads as TGTGCCAGCAGTTCCTACCGCCGACAGGGGCCATTGATAGCTGATCAGCCCCAGCATTTT.

This sequence joins TRBV5-4 and TRBJ2-2; D remains ambiguous. The CDR3 runs 15 residues. V lost 5 bases and J lost 5, with 16 bases in between. The germline V gene encodes CDR1 SGHNT and CDR2 YYREEE (reference sequence). CDR3 protein: CASSPAASKTGELFF. The CDR3 bases are TGTGCCAGCAGTCCCGCGGCGTCCAAAACCGGGGAGCTGTTTTTT.

There are a few counts of this clone. This sequence joins TRBV19 and TRBJ1-1, with 8 bases that match TRBD1. V shed 4 bases, J shed 2 bases, and the junction held 6 bases outside the gene matches. Germline V gives CDR1 LNHDA, CDR2 SQIVND (reference sequence). This CDR3 spans 15 amino acids. CDR3 in DNA: TGTGCCAGTAGTAGAAGGACAGGGCGAAACACTGAAGCTTTCTTT. Translating gives CASSRRTGRNTEAFF.

The genes are TRBV28 and TRBJ2-7; TRBD1 might be the D (6 bases). The CDR3 consists of 15 residues. V gave up 6 bases and J gave up 0 bases, with 15 bases separating them. Germline CDR1 is MDHEN and CDR2 is SYDVKM. The CDR3 spells CASRRTDKSSYEQYF. CDR3 nucleotide sequence: TGTGCCAGCAGACGGACAGATAAAAGCTCCTACGAGCAGTACTTC.

The chain is built from TRBV9 and TRBJ2-1, with TRBD1 matching over 9 bases. The CDR3 runs to 15 residues. Germline CDR1 is SGDLS and CDR2 is YYNGEE. V lost 5 bases, J lost 7 bases, and 10 bases stayed unmatched. The CDR3 DNA sequence: TGTGCCAGCAGAAGCGTGGGACAGGGCTTAAATGAGCAGTTCTTC. It translates to CASRSVGQGLNEQFF.

The table lists this clone with a few counts. This chain links TRBV2 with TRBJ1-3, with D possibly matching TRBD1 (6 bases). Germline-derived CDR1 and CDR2 are SNHLY and FYNNEI. V shed 8 bases and J shed 4 bases, with 12 bases lying between them. The CDR3 is 13 residues long. Written as DNA, the CDR3 is TGTGCCAGCGGCTGGGACATCGGAAACACCATATATTTT. Protein: CASGWDIGNTIYF.